This T cell receptor beta chain was found in a study of glioma-infiltrating T cells after dendritic cell vaccination. About the research overall: Patients had newly diagnosed or recurrent glioblastoma and received dendritic cell vaccines.

Study conclusions and caveats: Higher TCR clonality did not directly relate to longer survival.

V was clipped by 7 bases and J by 4 bases, with 19 bases between them. Germline V lookup: CDR1 LNHDA, CDR2 SQIVND (reference sequence). The CDR3 runs to 15 residues. For this clone: Its matching antigen is unknown.

Time point of the sample: after dendritic cell vaccination, including at tumor progression/relapse. The data were produced by immunoSEQ multiplex PCR, yet TCRdb's version contains in-frame clones alone and is incomplete. In the table there are around 78,000 clones, around 86% of which are singletons. The sequence came from a human donor with glioblastoma. The chain employs TRBV19 and TRBJ1-1, with D maybe TRBD1 (6 bases). The material was blood, obtained after dendritic cell vaccination. The DNA for the CDR3 is TGTGCCAGTATTACGGCCAGGGGACGAAGCACTGAAGCTTTCTTT. Protein product: CASITARGRSTEAFF.